This entry concerns a single T cell receptor beta chain. Its cognate antigen is unknown. The record originates from a study of blood T cells in healthy people across ages. Across the study: When template switching was applied, about one barcoded beta molecule was captured per two T cells.

The CDR3 runs to 14 residues. The germline gives CDR1 LNHDA, CDR2 SQIVND (reference sequence). Alongside a J-beta primer mix, a sample-barcoded 5' primer served in a second PCR lasting about 7 to 11 cycles. From the 5' RACE reads, TCRdb called clonotypes with MiXCR, one entry per CDR3 protein. This table holds approximately 760,000 distinct CDR3 sequences, around a quarter found once. Drawn from each donor were 9 to 10 milliliters of peripheral blood. Study results and limitations: More naive CD4+ cells and higher diversity marked long-lived donors relative to aged donors. The study regarded diversity estimates from one million T cells as underestimates.

The same sample was also used in a study of T cells of mothers and their children.

The source of this sequence is a boy between 10 and 17 years old in good health. This chain joins TRBV19 and TRBJ2-5; either TRBD1 or TRBD2 may supply D (5 bases each). Matching the DNA end better, TRBJ2-1 makes the J call doubtful. The sequencing sample was made of blood. The CDR3, as DNA: TGTGCCAGTAGTCCAGCCGGGACCATCAATGAGCAGTTCTTC. This translates into CASSPAGTINEQFF.